What follows is one T cell receptor beta chain and its context. What it recognizes is unknown. The data originate from a study of blood T cells in healthy people across ages. Study as a whole: Capturing about one barcoded beta molecule per two T cells was achieved by template switching.

CDR3 length: 16 residues. Between the trimmed V and J ends, which lost 4 bases and 2 bases, there was a span of 16 bases. Germline V CDR1 and CDR2: LGHNA, YNFKEQ. Next came a second PCR, run for roughly 6 to 11 cycles, which used a sample-barcoded 5' primer along with a J-beta primer mix. TCRdb used MiXCR to reprocess the 5' RACE reads, holding one entry per CDR3 protein. Altogether about 640,000 distinct CDR3 sequences are present, around 54% being singletons, with the ten largest covering over 30%. General study points: PBMCs were not sorted, which prevented a conclusive comparison of naive versus antigen-experienced cells. Lack of knowledge of donor CMV status possibly confounded expanded clonotype changes.

The chain uses TRBV4-2 and TRBJ2-3, with TRBD1 as a possible D gene (5 bases). The source of this sequence is a man aged 60 to 69 in good health. Sequenced sample: blood. The CDR3 sequence: CASSLRVQGPTDTQYF. In DNA, the CDR3 is TGTGCCAGCAGCCTAAGGGTTCAGGGCCCCACAGATACGCAGTATTTT.